These 28 T cell receptor beta chains were all obtained from the same sample, sequenced in a study of blood T cell repertoires in COVID-19. Clones were read by immunoSEQ multiplex PCR, and TCRdb kept only the in-frame ones, dropping some. The sample lists about 280,000 clones; roughly 89% were seen once. What was sequenced was PBMCs or T cells enriched from blood (not recorded which). The origin of the receptors is a woman aged 40 to 49 who had recovered from COVID-19.

The chain joins TRBV6-4 to TRBJ1-1; D gene uncertain. V lost 2 bases and J lost 5, with 9 bases in between. This CDR3 has 13 residues. Germline lookup yields CDR1 MRHNA and CDR2 SNTAGT. The CDR3 sequence: CASSDAPGTEAFF. CDR3 DNA sequence: TGTGCCAGCAGTGACGCGCCGGGGACTGAAGCTTTCTTT.

This clone showed up just a few times. The rearrangement uses TRBV18 and TRBJ2-7; 9 bases map to TRBD2. Germline values: CDR1 KGHSH, CDR2 LQKENI. V shed 5 bases and J 2 bases; nucleotides not matched to a gene: 7. The CDR3 totals 15 residues. CDR3 in DNA: TGTGCCAGCTCAGCACGACTAGCGGCTCCCTACGAGCAGTACTTC. Translated, it gives CASSARLAAPYEQYF. The whole variable domain, remainder taken from reference TRBV18 and TRBJ2-7, is NAGVMQNPRHLVRRRGQEARLRCSPMKGHSHVYWYRQLPEEGLKFMVYLQKENIIDESGMPKERFSAEFPKEGPSILRIQQVVRGDSAAYFCASSARLAAPYEQYFGPGTRLTVT.

V and J are TRBV2 and TRBJ1-2; D remains ambiguous. The CDR3 totals 14 residues. Trimming cost V 6 bases and J 3 bases, with 14 bases left between them. CDR1 SNHLY and CDR2 FYNNEI come from the germline V gene. The CDR3 sequence: CASSEVRVDYGYTF. CDR3 DNA sequence: TGTGCCAGCAGCGAGGTACGGGTAGACTATGGCTACACCTTC.

The CDR3 bases are TGCGCCAGCAGCCAAAACTCGCTGGGCCCCTACGAGCAGTACTTC. Its protein is CASSQNSLGPYEQYF. The gene calls are TRBV4-1 and TRBJ2-7; D remains unclear. CDR1 is MGHRA, CDR2 YSYEKL, per germline. V shed 2 bases and J shed 2 bases, with 13 bases lying between them. This CDR3 contains 15 residues.

CDR3 bases: TGTGCCAGCAGTTACTCGTACGGTGAGCAGTTCTTC. It is translated as CASSYSYGEQFF. The chain has TRBV6-5 and TRBJ2-1; D not certain. The ends were cut back, 0 bases at V and 9 bases at J, with 6 bases in the middle. The CDR3 sequence is 12 residues long. Germline V lookup: CDR1 MNHEY, CDR2 SVGAGI.

The chain recombines TRBV2 with TRBJ2-5, with D perhaps matching TRBD2 (6 bases). CDR1 is SNHLY and CDR2 is FYNNEI in the germline V gene. V was clipped by 8 bases and J by 1 base, with 11 bases between them. The CDR3 runs 13 residues. The CDR3: CASGPGVQETQYF. DNA of the CDR3: TGTGCCAGCGGTCCGGGGGTCCAAGAGACCCAGTACTTC.

In its sample, this clone was seen a few times. The V call is TRBV5-1, the J call TRBJ2-2; 7 bases match TRBD2. The CDR3 extends over 16 amino acids. V lost 4 bases and J lost 6; bases outside the gene matches: 12. Per germline, CDR1 SGHRS and CDR2 YFSETQ. As DNA, the CDR3 is TGCGCCAGCAGCCTCACGTGGCGGGAGTTCGCCGGGGAGCTGTTTTTT. It encodes CASSLTWREFAGELFF.

This chain joins TRBV7-9 and TRBJ2-7, with 8 bases identical to TRBD1. Germline lookup yields CDR1 SEHNR and CDR2 FQNEAQ (reference sequence). There are 16 residues in the CDR3. Trimming cost V 4 bases and J 1 base; bases outside gene matches: 9. The CDR3 reads CASSSDRDERSYEQYF. The CDR3 bases are TGTGCCAGCAGCTCGGACAGGGACGAGAGATCCTACGAGCAGTACTTC.

Details on this clone: Other DNA variants within this sample encode the same CDR3. The chain employs TRBV6-5 and TRBJ1-1, with D perhaps TRBD1 (5 bases). The ends were cut back, 3 bases at V and 1 base at J, with 6 bases in the middle. Germline CDR1 MNHEY, CDR2 SVGAGI. CDR3 length: 13 amino acids. CDR3 nucleotide sequence: TGTGCCAGCAGTTATCAGGGGAACACTGAAGCTTTCTTT. Protein product: CASSYQGNTEAFF.

The V call is TRBV28, the J call TRBJ1-5; tentative D call: TRBD1 (5 bases). The CDR3 has 12 amino acids. The V end was cut by 5 bases, the J end by 16 bases, with 18 bases between. Germline loops: CDR1 MDHEN, CDR2 SYDVKM. As DNA, the CDR3 is TGTGCCAGCAGTCCTCCCAGGGCAGAAGGTCATTTT. Its protein product is CASSPPRAEGHF.

This chain uses TRBV15 with TRBJ2-7; D perhaps matches TRBD2 (7 bases). V was shortened by 0 bases and J by 3 bases, with 15 bases between the two germline ends. Germline assignment: CDR1 LNHNV and CDR2 YYDKDF (reference sequence). This CDR3 is built from 16 residues. CDR3 region: CATSRDKGEGDYEQYF. The CDR3 DNA sequence: TGTGCCACCAGCAGAGATAAGGGGGAGGGTGACTACGAGCAGTACTTC.

This clone was counted a single time. The chain recombines TRBV19 with TRBJ1-4; no definite D call. Germline V gene data show CDR1 as LNHDA and CDR2 as SQIVND (reference sequence). Trimming pared 2 bases from V and 7 bases from J, leaving 17 bases between. The CDR3 extends over 16 amino acids. CDR3 in DNA: TGTGCCAGTAGTATATCTCTGGGAGGGCTAGTTGAAAAACTGTTTTTT. It specifies CASSISLGGLVEKLFF.

V gene TRBV7-8 combines with J gene TRBJ1-5; 7 nucleotides agree with TRBD1. Trimming at V came to 4 bases and at J to 7 bases, leaving 4 bases not matched to a gene. The CDR3 has 13 amino acids. Germline CDR1 is SGHVS and CDR2 is FQNEAQ. The CDR3 sequence: CASSSGGRQPQHF. In nucleotides, the CDR3 is TGTGCCAGCAGCTCAGGGGGGCGACAGCCCCAGCATTTT.

This sequence joins TRBV14 and TRBJ1-6; 7 bases fit TRBD1. V lost 2 bases and J lost 4; bases outside the gene matches: 2. Germline V gene sequence: CDR1 SGHDN, CDR2 FVKESK. The CDR3 is made up of 15 amino acids. The CDR3 region is CASSQSGQYNSPLHF. DNA of the CDR3: TGTGCCAGCAGCCAATCGGGACAGTATAATTCACCCCTCCACTTT.

The genes are TRBV19 and TRBJ1-1; D gene ambiguous. This CDR3 spans 14 amino acids. V shed 3 bases and J shed 9 bases, with 17 bases lying between them. Germline CDR1 reads LNHDA; CDR2 reads SQIVND (reference sequence). The CDR3 is CASSMWELPPKAFF. The CDR3 coding sequence is TGTGCCAGTAGTATGTGGGAGCTCCCGCCTAAAGCTTTCTTT.

This rearrangement joins TRBV19 to TRBJ1-3; 10 bases match TRBD1. V shed 6 bases, J shed 2 bases, and the junction held 10 bases outside the gene matches. Germline V gene sequence: CDR1 LNHDA, CDR2 SQIVND (reference sequence). The CDR3 consists of 17 residues. The CDR3: CASRTGQGRHTGNTIYF. The CDR3 DNA sequence: TGTGCCAGTAGGACGGGACAGGGGCGCCACACTGGAAACACCATATATTTT.

The chain links TRBV10-3 to TRBJ2-1; possible D gene TRBD2, 6 bases. V lost 10 bases to trimming and J lost 9 bases, with 22 bases between them. The germline gives CDR1 ENHRY, CDR2 SYGVKD. The CDR3 consists of 14 residues. The CDR3 loop is CANDQTSSVSEQFF. CDR3 nucleotide sequence: TGTGCCAACGACCAGACTAGTTCCGTTTCTGAGCAGTTCTTC.

The chain links TRBV9 to TRBJ2-3; maybe TRBD2 (6 bases). The CDR3 has 12 amino acids. Trimming cost V 3 bases and J 5 bases, with 7 bases left between them. Germline V gene sequence: CDR1 SGDLS, CDR2 YYNGEE. For the CDR3, the DNA is TGTGCCAGCAGCGCGGGAGAAGATACGCAGTATTTT. Encoded protein: CASSAGEDTQYF.

The gene calls are TRBV5-1 and TRBJ2-7, with D perhaps matching TRBD2 (6 bases). Germline V gene lookup returns CDR1 SGHRS and CDR2 YFSETQ. With 0 bases removed from V and 2 bases from J, the gap between germline ends came to 15 bases. CDR3 length equals 16 residues. The CDR3 spells CASSLATGTGAYEQYF. CDR3 nucleotides: TGCGCCAGCAGCTTGGCCACCGGGACGGGGGCCTACGAGCAGTACTTC.

This clone showed up just once. The CDR3 loop reads CATQLAFF. CDR3 coding DNA: TGTGCCACCCAGTTGGCTTTCTTT. The gene calls are TRBV21-1 and TRBJ1-1; TRBD1, the table's D call, lacks a check against the DNA. TRBV21-1 is a pseudogene. This CDR3 has 8 residues.

This chain links TRBV28 with TRBJ2-2; the D gene is possibly TRBD2 (5 bases). The CDR3 covers 14 residues. Deletions cut 3 bases from V and 12 bases from J, with 17 bases between. Germline V CDR1 and CDR2: MDHEN, SYDVKM. CDR3: CASSFGEGDGKLFF. CDR3 sequence (DNA): TGTGCCAGCAGTTTCGGCGAGGGAGATGGGAAGCTGTTTTTT.

The chain uses TRBV7-3 and TRBJ2-2; 13 bases are shared with TRBD2. The CDR3 totals 16 residues. Trimming at V came to 4 bases and at J to 5 bases, leaving 4 bases not matched to a gene. Germline values: CDR1 SGHTA, CDR2 FQGTGA. CDR3: CASSSTSGRATGELFF. DNA for the CDR3: TGTGCCAGCAGCTCCACTAGCGGGAGGGCAACCGGGGAGCTGTTTTTT. Together with reference TRBV7-3 and TRBJ2-2, the CDR3 gives the full variable domain: GAGVSQTPSNKVTEKGKYVELRCDPISGHTALYWYRQSLGQGPEFLIYFQGTGAADDSGLPNDRFFAVRPEGSVSTLKIQRTERGDSAVYLCASSSTSGRATGELFFGEGSRLTVL.

The genes are TRBV5-1 and TRBJ1-4, with 7 bases lining up with TRBD1. V shed 1 base, J shed 10 bases, and the junction held 7 bases outside the gene matches. Per germline, CDR1 SGHRS and CDR2 YFSETQ. The CDR3 is 14 amino acids. The CDR3 DNA reads as TGCGCCAGCAGCTTGCAGGGGGATACCAGAAAACTGTTTTTT. Amino acids: CASSLQGDTRKLFF.

The gene calls are TRBV15 and TRBJ2-2; possible D gene TRBD2, 5 bases. This CDR3 comprises 15 residues. The V end was cut by 0 bases, the J end by 3 bases, with 8 bases between. CDR1 and CDR2 (germline): LNHNV, YYDKDF (reference sequence). CDR3 sequence reads: CATSRDLRDTGELFF. CDR3 nucleotide sequence: TGTGCCACCAGCAGAGATTTGAGGGACACCGGGGAGCTGTTTTTT.

This chain links TRBV27 with TRBJ2-1; tentatively, D is TRBD1 (5 bases). The V end was cut by 5 bases, the J end by 3 bases, with 11 bases between. Germline CDR1 is MNHEY and CDR2 is SMNVEV (reference sequence). The CDR3 totals 14 residues. The CDR3 sequence: CASSTDKNYNEQFF. In nucleotides, the CDR3 is TGTGCCAGCAGTACGGACAAAAACTACAATGAGCAGTTCTTC.

V and J are TRBV7-8 and TRBJ2-2; no clear D. Per the germline V gene, CDR1 is SGHVS and CDR2 is FQNEAQ. The CDR3 is made up of 14 amino acids. V lost 6 bases and J 2 bases, leaving 10 bases between the germline ends. DNA for the CDR3: TGTGCCAGCAGAAGTCAGTCCAACACCGGGGAGCTGTTTTTT. It codes for CASRSQSNTGELFF.

This chain uses TRBV4-3 with TRBJ2-7, with D hard to call. CDR3 length equals 16 residues. Trimming took 0 bases from V and 8 from J, leaving 20 bases between them. CDR1 is LGHNA and CDR2 is YSLEER in the germline V gene. The CDR3 coding sequence is TGCGCCAGCAGCCAAGAGCTTGAGACATACGGTAGGAAGCAGTACTTC. Translated, it gives CASSQELETYGRKQYF.

CDR3 bases: TGTGCCAGCAGCGTAGCTAGCGGGAGGGGTAATGAGCAGTTCTTC. This translates into CASSVASGRGNEQFF. The genes are TRBV9 and TRBJ2-1; TRBD2 aligns across 12 bases. The V segment lost 0 bases and the J segment 7 bases; nucleotides outside the gene matches: 2. The germline V gene has CDR1 SGDLS and CDR2 YYNGEE. The CDR3 runs to 15 residues.